These 17 T cell receptor beta chains share one sample of origin, sequenced in a study of blood T cell repertoires in COVID-19. The assay was immunoSEQ multiplex PCR, and TCRdb's table has in-frame clones only and misses some. The sample holds 250,000 to 300,000 clones, about nine tenths seen once. The sequenced sample was peripheral blood. The receptor set was obtained from a woman aged 60 to 75 with acute or convalescent COVID-19.

Concerning this clone itself: The junction departs from germline at one end; a sequencing error may be responsible. The chain joins TRBV7-2 to TRBJ2-2; no firm D call. The CDR3 spans 14 residues. CDR1 is SGHTA and CDR2 is FQGNSA in the germline V gene. The CDR3 coding sequence is TGTGCCAGCAGCATGGGCCGGAACGCCGGGGAGCTGTTTTTT. Translation gives CASSMGRNAGELFF.

The chain is built from TRBV9 and TRBJ2-7; tentative D call: TRBD1 (5 bases). Germline-derived CDR1 and CDR2 are SGDLS and YYNGEE. V lost 0 bases, J lost 5 bases, and 9 bases lay in between. CDR3 length equals 13 residues. CDR3 DNA: TGTGCCAGCAGCGTAGCGATCAGGGACGAGCAGTACTTC. This sequence encodes CASSVAIRDEQYF.

The chain recombines TRBV5-6 with TRBJ1-5; perhaps TRBD1 as D (6 bases). Germline CDR1 SGHDT, CDR2 YYEEEE. This CDR3 is built from 14 residues. The V end lost 1 base, the J end lost 9 bases, and 14 bases lay between the germline ends. CDR3 sequence (DNA): TGTGCCAGCAGCTTGAGGGACACGCTGGGGCCCCAGCATTTT. As protein: CASSLRDTLGPQHF. The full variable domain, completed using reference TRBV5-6 and TRBJ1-5, is DAGVTQSPTHLIKTRGQQVTLRCSPKSGHDTVSWYQQALGQGPQFIFQYYEEEERQRGNFPDRFSGHQFPNYSSELNVNALLLGDSALYLCASSLRDTLGPQHFGDGTRLSIL.

The chain employs TRBV7-2 and TRBJ1-2, with 7 bases that match TRBD1. Germline loops: CDR1 SGHTA, CDR2 FQGNSA. V dropped 5 bases and J dropped 4; count of bases not matched to a gene: 4. The CDR3 runs 13 residues. The CDR3 DNA reads as TGTGCCAGCAGCCCGACAGGGATCTATGGCTACACCTTC. Translating it yields CASSPTGIYGYTF.

The chain couples TRBV30 to TRBJ2-7, with D possibly matching TRBD1 (5 bases). This CDR3 region has 15 residues. The germline V gene has CDR1 GTSNPN and CDR2 SVGIG (reference sequence). With 0 bases removed from V and 2 bases from J, the gap between germline ends came to 14 bases. The CDR3 sequence: CAWSVGAGLAYEQYF. The CDR3 DNA reads TGTGCCTGGAGTGTAGGGGCAGGGCTAGCCTACGAGCAGTACTTC.

V is TRBV19 and J is TRBJ1-2; 8 bases are shared with TRBD1. The V gene's germline CDR1 is LNHDA and CDR2 SQIVND (reference sequence). The CDR3 sequence is 16 residues long. After removal of 9 bases from V and 4 bases from J, the junction contained 16 bases not matched to a gene. CDR3 sequence reads: CASRHKPGGGGYGYTF. CDR3 in DNA: TGTGCCAGCCGACATAAACCAGGGGGCGGCGGCTATGGCTACACCTTC. The full variable domain, completed using reference TRBV19 and TRBJ1-2, is DGGITQSPKYLFRKEGQNVTLSCEQNLNHDAMYWYRQDPGQGLRLIYYSQIVNDFQKGDIAEGYSVSREKKESFPLTVTSAQKNPTAFYLCASRHKPGGGGYGYTFGSGTRLTVV.

The chain carries TRBV18 and TRBJ2-2; 12 nucleotides match TRBD2. The V segment lost 3 bases and the J segment 3 bases; nucleotides outside the gene matches: 11. There are 19 residues in the CDR3. Per germline, CDR1 KGHSH and CDR2 LQKENI. CDR3 sequence: CASSPGTSGSLVDTGELFF. In DNA, the CDR3 is TGTGCCAGCTCACCGGGGACTAGCGGGTCGTTGGTGGACACCGGGGAGCTGTTTTTT.

The V and J genes are TRBV18 and TRBJ1-1, with D perhaps matching TRBD1 (5 bases). CDR3 length equals 13 residues. The germline CDR1 and CDR2 sequences are KGHSH and LQKENI. Deletions cut 5 bases from V and 2 bases from J, with 9 bases between. Here the CDR3 reads CASSDSRNTEAFF. In DNA, the CDR3 is TGTGCCAGCTCAGACAGTCGAAACACTGAAGCTTTCTTT.

The rearrangement links TRBV7-2 to TRBJ1-6; unclear D gene. CDR3 length: 13 amino acids. Germline V gene data show CDR1 as SGHTA and CDR2 as FQGNSA. With 5 bases removed from V and 6 bases from J, the gap between germline ends came to 8 bases. For the CDR3, the DNA is TGTGCCAGCAGCGAGGCAGTTAATTCACCCCTCCACTTT. Translation gives CASSEAVNSPLHF.

The V gene is TRBV5-1, the J gene TRBJ1-3; D unclear. V shed 0 bases and J shed 0 bases, with 16 bases lying between them. This CDR3 is built from 18 residues. The germline V gene encodes CDR1 SGHRS and CDR2 YFSETQ. Written as DNA, the CDR3 is TGCGCCAGCAGCTTGGGGGCCGAAATCCCCATCTCTGGAAACACCATATATTTT. Its protein product is CASSLGAEIPISGNTIYF. The full variable domain, in which reference TRBV5-1 and TRBJ1-3 provide the parts outside the CDR3, is KAGVTQTPRYLIKTRGQQVTLSCSPISGHRSVSWYQQTPGQGLQFLFEYFSETQRNKGNFPGRFSGRQFSNSRSEMNVSTLELGDSALYLCASSLGAEIPISGNTIYFGEGSWLTVV.

This clone showed up just once. The chain combines TRBV5-1 with TRBJ2-3, with TRBD2 identical over 9 bases. CDR1 and CDR2 (germline): SGHRS, YFSETQ. The CDR3 is 17 residues long. V lost 4 bases to trimming and J lost 1 base; unmatched junction nucleotides: 10. The CDR3 protein is CASSHVGQREGTDTQYF. In nucleotides, the CDR3 is TGCGCCAGCAGCCACGTTGGGCAGCGGGAGGGCACAGATACGCAGTATTTT.

This chain links TRBV9 with TRBJ1-2; D might be TRBD1 (5 bases). Germline CDR1 SGDLS, CDR2 YYNGEE. This CDR3 is built from 14 residues. The germline V and J ends were trimmed by 0 bases and 3 bases, with 9 bases remaining between them. Here the CDR3 reads CASSVGTGDYGYTF. In nucleotides, the CDR3 is TGTGCCAGCAGCGTAGGTACGGGGGACTATGGCTACACCTTC.

This chain links TRBV7-3 with TRBJ2-7, with TRBD1 matching over 8 bases. V dropped 0 bases and J dropped 3; count of bases not matched to a gene: 1. Germline V gene data show CDR1 as SGHTA and CDR2 as FQGTGA. This CDR3 contains 14 residues. The DNA for the CDR3 is TGTGCCAGCAGCTTAACCGGGACAGGCTACGAGCAGTACTTC. Translated: CASSLTGTGYEQYF.

The V gene is TRBV7-2, the J gene TRBJ2-7; 10 nucleotides agree with TRBD2. Germline V gene lookup returns CDR1 SGHTA and CDR2 FQGNSA. The CDR3 totals 15 residues. The ends lost 1 base at V and 2 bases at J; junction bases unmatched: 2. CDR3 DNA: TGTGCCAGCAGCTTAGAACTAGCGGGACCCTACGAGCAGTACTTC. Translation: CASSLELAGPYEQYF.

The chain links TRBV27 to TRBJ2-1; 10 bases match TRBD2. The CDR3 is made up of 14 amino acids. The germline CDR1 and CDR2 sequences are MNHEY and SMNVEV (reference sequence). With V trimmed by 5 bases and J by 8 bases, 6 bases remained unmatched. Here the CDR3 reads CASSLSGRAHEQFF. Here the CDR3 DNA reads TGTGCCAGCAGTCTCAGCGGGAGGGCGCATGAGCAGTTCTTC.

This chain connects TRBV15 to TRBJ1-2; D unclear. Trimming left V 1 base short and J 7 bases short, with 13 bases between. The CDR3 extends over 14 amino acids. The germline CDR1 and CDR2 sequences are LNHNV and YYDKDF (reference sequence). The CDR3 bases are TGTGCCACCAGCAGAGTGGTCTTAGAGGGTGGCTACACCTTC. Its protein product is CATSRVVLEGGYTF.

The chain employs TRBV5-8 and TRBJ1-1, with TRBD1 matching over 8 bases. The CDR3 extends over 13 amino acids. Germline V gives CDR1 SGHTS, CDR2 YDEGEE. The J segment lost 4 bases and the V segment lost 3 bases, leaving 2 bases of the junction unmatched. CDR3 region: CASSYGQGTEAFF. The CDR3, as DNA: TGTGCCAGCAGCTACGGACAGGGCACTGAAGCTTTCTTT.